This is a list of T cell receptor beta chains from one sample in a study of T cells in Graves' hyperthyroidism and ophthalmopathy. TCRdb reprocessed the multiplex PCR reads via MiXCR and lists one record per CDR3 protein. The data show a few hundred thousand distinct CDR3 sequences, approximately 15% seen once. The sequencing sample was made of blood. All receptors derive from a woman between 25 and 40 years old with Graves' hyperthyroidism that later progressed to Graves' ophthalmopathy. Each CDR3 is given with its conserved first and last residue. D genes are given only for firm matches. Some rows have no size entry. The others give once, few or many, or a class for an expanded clone.

>.|many|TRBV6-5|TRBJ2-7
CASSYEWQGAYEQYF
TGTGCCAGCAGTTACGAGTGGCAAGGGGCCTACGAGCAGTACTTC
>TRBD2|many|TRBV7-2|TRBJ2-7
CASSSNEPGVAGVMNEQYF
TGTGCCAGCAGCTCAAACGAACCGGGGGTAGCGGGAGTGATGAACGAGCAGTACTTC
>.|.|TRBV6-1|TRBJ1-2
CASSYSVSVVGNYGYTF
TGTGCCAGCAGTTACAGCGTTTCGGTGGTAGGAAACTATGGCTACACCTTC
>.|few|TRBV5-1|TRBJ2-7
CASSLDMGASYEQYF
TGCGCCAGCAGCTTGGATATGGGGGCATCCTACGAGCAGTACTTC
>TRBD2|many|TRBV27|TRBJ2-3
CASKMGLAVDYTDTQYF
TGTGCCAGCAAGATGGGACTAGCGGTCGATTACACAGATACGCAGTATTTT
>TRBD1|.|TRBV6-4|TRBJ2-5
CASSGTGGFSETQYF
TGTGCCAGCAGCGGGACAGGGGGCTTTAGTGAGACCCAGTACTTC
>.|many|TRBV6-1|TRBJ2-2
CASSWDVLVGELFF
TGTGCCAGCAGTTGGGACGTCCTTGTCGGGGAGCTGTTTTTT
>.|.|TRBV30|TRBJ2-3
CAWGDGRGTDTQYF
TGTGCCTGGGGGGACGGGAGAGGGACAGATACGCAGTATTTT
>.|.|TRBV28|TRBJ2-3
CASRGWGRNPPNTQYF
TGTGCCAGCAGGGGTTGGGGTAGAAACCCCCCGAATACGCAGTATTTT
>TRBD2|.|TRBV2|TRBJ2-5
CASIPLAGGWETQYF
TGTGCCAGCATCCCCCTAGCGGGAGGGTGGGAGACCCAGTACTTC
>TRBD2|many|TRBV7-2|TRBJ2-3
CASSLSLAGLPHTQYF
TGTGCCAGCAGCTTAAGCCTAGCGGGATTACCCCATACGCAGTATTTT
>TRBD1|many|TRBV7-3|TRBJ1-1
CASGYHGTGNTEAFF
TGTGCCAGCGGATACCATGGGACAGGGAACACTGAAGCTTTCTTT
>TRBD2|many|TRBV6-2/TRBV6-3|TRBJ2-1
CASSYFPIGLAARDNEQFF
TGTGCCAGCAGTTACTTCCCTATAGGACTAGCGGCCAGGGACAATGAGCAGTTCTTC
>TRBD2|few|TRBV20-1|TRBJ2-3
CSARLPGGDTQYF
TGCAGTGCTAGACTACCGGGGGGAGATACGCAGTATTTT
>.|many|TRBV28|TRBJ1-5
CASSFSRDQPQHF
TGTGCCAGCAGTTTTAGCAGGGATCAGCCCCAGCATTTT
>.|many|TRBV15|TRBJ1-5
CATSRRSNQPQHF
TGTGCCACCAGCAGAAGGAGCAATCAGCCCCAGCATTTT
>.|.|TRBV28|TRBJ1-2
CASSSAGVKDYGYTF
TGTGCCAGCAGTTCCGCGGGGGTCAAGGACTATGGCTACACCTTC
>.|many|TRBV2|TRBJ2-7
CAREKGEQYF
TGTGCCCGCGAAAAGGGCGAGCAGTACTTC
>.|many|TRBV5-1|TRBJ1-4
CASIPGWATNEKLFF
TGCGCCAGCATTCCGGGGTGGGCAACTAATGAAAAACTGTTTTTT
>.|.|TRBV20-1|TRBJ2-7
CSASPDSGGYEQYF
TGCAGTGCTAGCCCCGACAGTGGAGGCTACGAGCAGTACTTC
>.|many|TRBV7-3|TRBJ2-6
CASSSNVGANVLTF
TGTGCCAGCAGCTCGAATGTTGGGGCCAACGTCCTGACTTTC
>.|many|TRBV12-5|TRBJ1-5
CASGLGNTTGEPQHF
TGTGCTAGTGGTTTGGGAAATACAACTGGAGAGCCCCAGCATTTT
>.|many|TRBV3-1|TRBJ1-2
CASSQRQPPANYGYTF
TGTGCCAGCAGCCAAAGACAGCCCCCTGCTAACTATGGCTACACCTTC
>.|.|TRBV2|TRBJ2-5
CASSRQPKETQYF
TGTGCCAGCAGTCGGCAGCCCAAAGAGACCCAGTACTTC